This TCR beta chain was captured in a study of tumor-infiltrating lymphocytes in primary liver carcinoma. Extraction of RNA together with DNA used about 18-30 mg of unsorted bulk tissue. The CDR3 is made up of 14 amino acids. Germline CDR1 reads SGHVS; CDR2 reads FQNEAQ. Comment on this clonotype: It may be a read error: a sequence one base away is much more abundant.

Production of TCR beta cDNA used 500 ng total RNA together with a constant-region primer. Employing slightly modified ARM-PCR, three nested multiplex PCR rounds were run, and these gave rise to the TCR beta libraries. Each of the first two PCR rounds ran nine to ten cycles with TRBV1-TRBV30 forward and C-beta reverse primers. Each CDR3 protein is one row after TCRdb ran MiXCR on the multiplex PCR reads. This sample yields approximately 76,000 distinct CDR3 sequences, of which about two thirds are seen a single time; roughly 13% belongs to the top ten. The TCR was taken from a woman aged 55-69 years with primary liver carcinoma and hepatitis B virus infection. The chain combines TRBV7-8 with TRBJ1-2; D unresolved. The sequenced sample was liver tumor tissue from sampling region 4. Subset of the sample: tumor region T4, right-lateral pole. CDR3 sequence reads: CTSSLELWGGGYTF. The CDR3 DNA sequence: TGTACCAGCAGCTTAGAGTTATGGGGAGGCGGCTACACCTTC.